These 19 T cell receptor beta chains share one sample of origin, sequenced in a study of blood T cell repertoires in COVID-19. Clones were sequenced by immunoSEQ multiplex PCR, and TCRdb holds only the in-frame ones, with some missing. This repertoire shows 95,000 to 110,000 clones, approximately 84% found once; its top ten account for roughly 4.4%. The sample comprised peripheral blood. All receptors come from a human donor in a cohort sampled during active COVID-19.

The chain combines TRBV3-1 (or the pseudogene TRBV3-2) with TRBJ1-5, with 7 bases aligning to TRBD1. The V and J ends lost 0 bases and 3 bases, in that order; junction bases with no gene match: 2. Looked up from germline, CDR1 is LGHDT and CDR2 is YNNKEL (reference sequence). The CDR3 is 15 amino acids. CDR3 DNA sequence: TGTGCCAGCAGCCAAGACGACAGGGTCAATCAGCCCCAGCATTTT. Translated, it gives CASSQDDRVNQPQHF.

This sequence joins TRBV19 and TRBJ2-1; 8 bases are a match to TRBD2. The CDR3 is 13 amino acids. The germline V gene has CDR1 LNHDA and CDR2 SQIVND (reference sequence). With 10 bases clipped from V and 4 bases from J, the junction kept 6 bases outside the gene matches. The CDR3 sequence is CATKLAAYNEQFF. CDR3 coding DNA: TGTGCCACCAAACTAGCGGCGTACAATGAGCAGTTCTTC.

CDR3 DNA sequence: TGTGCCAGTAAGGGCAGGGGGCTTTCCTACAATGAGCAGTTCTTC. The encoded protein is CASKGRGLSYNEQFF. The genes are TRBV19 and TRBJ2-1; 8 nucleotides line up with TRBD1. The germline V gene has CDR1 LNHDA and CDR2 SQIVND (reference sequence). The CDR3 length is 15 residues. V gave up 7 bases and J gave up 1 base; unmatched junction bases: 6.

V is TRBV27 and J is TRBJ2-7; TRBD2 agrees at 14 bases. The CDR3 has 17 amino acids. The ends lost 2 bases at V and 4 bases at J; junction bases unmatched: 7. Germline CDR1 MNHEY, CDR2 SMNVEV (reference sequence). CDR3 sequence reads: CASSLRGLAGESYEQYF. The CDR3 bases are TGTGCCAGCAGTTTAAGGGGACTAGCGGGAGAATCGTACGAGCAGTACTTC.

This chain uses TRBV10-3 with TRBJ2-3; 10 bases are shared with TRBD2. Germline V gene sequence: CDR1 ENHRY, CDR2 SYGVKD. CDR3 length: 13 amino acids. V was clipped by 10 bases and J by 0 bases; unmatched bases: 1. CDR3 sequence (DNA): TGTGCCACACTAGCGGGGAGCACAGATACGCAGTATTTT. Protein: CATLAGSTDTQYF.

The chain carries TRBV28 and TRBJ2-7; 10 bases agree with TRBD2. CDR1 MDHEN and CDR2 SYDVKM come from the germline V gene. CDR3 length equals 11 residues. V was clipped by 10 bases and J by 4 bases; unmatched bases: 1. The DNA for the CDR3 is TGTGCCACGACTAGCGGGTACGAGCAGTACTTC. It translates to CATTSGYEQYF.

This rearrangement joins TRBV9 to TRBJ1-4, with D tentatively TRBD1 (6 bases). V dropped 4 bases and J dropped 5 bases, with 15 bases sitting between them. The CDR3 sequence is 15 residues long. Germline V gene sequence: CDR1 SGDLS, CDR2 YYNGEE. Written as DNA, the CDR3 is TGTGCCAGCAGCCCTACAGGGACACTAAATGAAAAACTGTTTTTT. Translation gives CASSPTGTLNEKLFF.

The J gene is TRBJ1-2, the V gene TRBV28; no firm D call. CDR3 length equals 15 residues. V gave up 5 bases and J gave up 3 bases, with 16 bases separating them. Germline values: CDR1 MDHEN, CDR2 SYDVKM. CDR3 amino acids: CASSPLGGLDYGYTF. In DNA, the CDR3 is TGTGCCAGCAGTCCCCTGGGAGGGTTGGACTATGGCTACACCTTC.

The chain is built from TRBV11-1 and TRBJ2-2, with 16 bases aligning to TRBD2. The junction had 5 bases not matched to a gene; V was cut back by 0 bases and J by 4 bases. Germline assignment: CDR1 SGHAT and CDR2 FQDESV (reference sequence). CDR3 length equals 19 residues. The CDR3 spells CASSLAGLAGGRITGELFF. The DNA of the CDR3 is TGTGCCAGCAGCTTAGCGGGACTAGCGGGAGGGCGGATCACCGGGGAGCTGTTTTTT.

The gene calls are TRBV6-2 or TRBV6-3 and TRBJ2-1; 10 nucleotides align to TRBD1. Germline V gene sequence: CDR1 MNHEY, CDR2 SVGEGT. CDR3 length: 15 amino acids. The V segment lost 2 bases and the J segment 7 bases; nucleotides outside the gene matches: 5. Here the CDR3 reads CASSYLGTGVNEQFF. The CDR3 DNA is TGTGCCAGCAGTTACCTCGGGACAGGGGTAAATGAGCAGTTCTTC.

J is TRBJ2-7 and V is TRBV11-2; perhaps TRBD2 as D (6 bases). CDR1 SGHAT and CDR2 FQNNGV come from the germline V gene. The CDR3 is 14 residues long. Trimming left V 4 bases short and J 0 bases short, with 10 bases between. CDR3 DNA sequence: TGTGCCAGCAGCTCGCTGCGGGGCTCCTACGAGCAGTACTTC. Residues: CASSSLRGSYEQYF.

This chain joins TRBV19 and TRBJ2-7; a weak D match, TRBD1 (7 bases). CDR1 and CDR2 (germline): LNHDA, SQIVND (reference sequence). The CDR3 is 13 amino acids. The V and J ends lost 3 bases and 4 bases respectively, with 10 bases between them. The chain's CDR3 is CASSIQGGYEQYF. CDR3 sequence (DNA): TGTGCCAGTAGTATTCAGGGGGGATACGAGCAGTACTTC.

CDR3 residues: CASNRQGAGEQFF. The CDR3 coding sequence is TGTGCCAGCAATCGACAGGGGGCGGGTGAGCAGTTCTTC. The chain has TRBV2 and TRBJ2-1; 10 bases line up with TRBD1. The CDR3 extends over 13 amino acids. Germline V lookup: CDR1 SNHLY, CDR2 FYNNEI. The ends lost 7 bases at V and 9 bases at J; junction bases unmatched: 6.

This sequence joins TRBV7-2 and TRBJ1-1, with a possible D match to TRBD1 (5 bases). Trimming removed 3 bases from V and 4 bases from J, with 9 bases in between. The CDR3 is made up of 13 amino acids. Germline CDR1 and CDR2: SGHTA and FQGNSA. CDR3 in DNA: TGTGCCAGCAGCTTCCAGGGCCCCACTGAAGCTTTCTTT. As protein: CASSFQGPTEAFF.

This sequence joins TRBV15 and TRBJ1-5, with 9 nucleotides matching TRBD1. Germline trimming cut 4 bases from V and 3 bases from J; bases unmatched to any gene: 13. This CDR3 has 18 amino acids. Germline values: CDR1 LNHNV, CDR2 YYDKDF (reference sequence). In nucleotides, the CDR3 is TGTGCCACCAGCAATCGACAGGGGGTTTTCGTCCACAATCAGCCCCAGCATTTT. The encoded protein is CATSNRQGVFVHNQPQHF.

This clone was detected only a few times. The V call is TRBV7-8, the J call TRBJ2-2; 8 nucleotides line up with TRBD2. Germline lookup yields CDR1 SGHVS and CDR2 FQNEAQ. The length of the CDR3 is 16 residues. J lost 0 bases, V lost 5 bases, and 5 bases had no gene match. The CDR3: CASSLIAGTNTGELFF. CDR3 DNA sequence: TGTGCCAGCAGCCTCATAGCGGGAACGAACACCGGGGAGCTGTTTTTT.

The V call is TRBV3-1 (or the pseudogene TRBV3-2), the J call TRBJ1-2; perhaps TRBD1 as D (6 bases). The CDR3 runs 17 residues. Germline V gene sequence: CDR1 LGHDT, CDR2 YNNKEL (reference sequence). V was trimmed by 1 base and J by 8 bases, leaving 23 bases between them. The CDR3 sequence is CASSQAGQGILSLGYTF. CDR3 DNA: TGTGCCAGCAGCCAAGCGGGTCAGGGGATATTATCTTTGGGCTACACCTTC.

The chain employs TRBV7-2 and TRBJ2-7, with TRBD2 matching 8 bases. Germline values: CDR1 SGHTA, CDR2 FQGNSA. CDR3 length equals 16 residues. Germline trimming cut 4 bases from V and 2 bases from J; bases unmatched to any gene: 10. The CDR3 sequence is CASSSGGSGVPYEQYF. DNA for the CDR3: TGTGCCAGCAGCTCGGGGGGTAGCGGGGTTCCCTACGAGCAGTACTTC.

The rearrangement joins TRBV3-1 (or the pseudogene TRBV3-2) to TRBJ1-1; D ambiguous. Germline V lookup: CDR1 LGHDT, CDR2 YNNKEL (reference sequence). Trimming pared 1 base from V and 4 bases from J, leaving 7 bases between. The CDR3 is 13 amino acids. The CDR3 nucleotides are TGTGCCAGCAGCCAAGCCCCTTCCACTGAAGCTTTCTTT. This encodes CASSQAPSTEAFF.